This is a list of T cell receptor beta chains from one sample in a study of shared clonotypes between healthy human individuals. Generated by immunoSEQ multiplex PCR, the TCRdb table keeps only in-frame clones and is missing some. The sample contains nearly 1,000,000 clones, approximately 80% of which appear only once. Sequencing was done on a sample of memory CD4+ T cells sorted from blood. Every receptor here comes from a man younger than 35 in good health. Each CDR3 is given with its conserved first and last residue. D genes are given only for firm matches. Some rows have no size entry. The others give once, few or many, or a class for an expanded clone.

D gene: TRBD1
V gene: TRBV7-2
clone size: .
J gene: TRBJ2-2
CDR3 protein: CASSLDRGWSGELFF
CDR3 DNA: TGTGCCAGCAGCTTAGACAGGGGATGGTCCGGGGAGCTGTTTTTT

D gene: TRBD1
V gene: TRBV5-8
clone size: .
J gene: TRBJ1-2
CDR3 protein: CASSPRTGPNGYTF
CDR3 DNA: TGTGCCAGCAGCCCCCGGACAGGGCCGAATGGCTACACCTTC

D gene: TRBD2
V gene: TRBV5-1
clone size: .
J gene: TRBJ2-5
CDR3 protein: CASSWGGTSGIQETQYF
CDR3 DNA: TGCGCCAGCAGCTGGGGAGGGACTAGCGGAATCCAAGAGACCCAGTACTTC

D gene: TRBD1
V gene: TRBV5-8
clone size: few
J gene: TRBJ2-7
CDR3 protein: CASSSTGTGSHEQYF
CDR3 DNA: TGTGCCAGCAGCTCGACCGGGACAGGTTCCCACGAGCAGTACTTC

D gene: TRBD1
V gene: TRBV5-4
clone size: .
J gene: TRBJ1-2
CDR3 protein: CASSSSSVGTGYGYTF
CDR3 DNA: TGTGCCAGCAGCTCTTCCTCCGTGGGGACAGGCTATGGCTACACCTTC

D gene: .
V gene: TRBV6-5
clone size: .
J gene: TRBJ1-1
CDR3 protein: CASTLAQNTEAFF
CDR3 DNA: TGTGCCAGCACTTTAGCACAGAACACTGAAGCTTTCTTT

D gene: TRBD1
V gene: TRBV6-5
clone size: .
J gene: TRBJ1-6
CDR3 protein: CASRDRGRDSPLHF
CDR3 DNA: TGTGCCAGCAGAGACAGGGGGCGGGATTCACCCCTCCACTTT

D gene: .
V gene: TRBV7-2
clone size: .
J gene: TRBJ2-4
CDR3 protein: CASSQSGVNSQYF
CDR3 DNA: TGTGCCAGCAGCCAGTCCGGAGTTAACTCTCAGTACTTC

D gene: .
V gene: TRBV18
clone size: .
J gene: TRBJ2-7
CDR3 protein: CASSTRGSEQYF
CDR3 DNA: TGTGCCAGCTCAACACGGGGGAGCGAGCAGTACTTC

D gene: .
V gene: TRBV7-7
clone size: .
J gene: TRBJ2-5
CDR3 protein: CASSLGVRETQYF
CDR3 DNA: TGTGCTAGCAGCTTGGGGGTTCGGGAGACCCAGTACTTC

D gene: TRBD1
V gene: TRBV5-1
clone size: .
J gene: TRBJ2-7
CDR3 protein: CASSSEGDRGGEQYF
CDR3 DNA: TGCGCCAGCAGCTCCGAGGGGGACAGAGGGGGAGAGCAGTACTTC

D gene: TRBD2
V gene: TRBV5-4
clone size: .
J gene: TRBJ2-1
CDR3 protein: CASSLRTSASYNEQFF
CDR3 DNA: TGTGCCAGCAGCTTACGGACTAGCGCCTCCTACAATGAGCAGTTCTTC

D gene: .
V gene: TRBV7-7
clone size: .
J gene: TRBJ2-5
CDR3 protein: CASSLDRQETQYF
CDR3 DNA: TGTGCTAGCAGCTTAGACAGGCAAGAGACCCAGTACTTC

D gene: .
V gene: TRBV4-3
clone size: .
J gene: TRBJ2-7
CDR3 protein: CASSPRLSYEQYF
CDR3 DNA: TGCGCCAGCAGCCCGCGACTCTCTTACGAGCAGTACTTC

D gene: .
V gene: TRBV27
clone size: .
J gene: TRBJ1-2
CDR3 protein: CASSSNGNLRGYGYTF
CDR3 DNA: TGTGCCAGCAGCTCCAACGGGAACCTACGAGGCTATGGCTACACCTTC

D gene: TRBD2
V gene: TRBV6-1
clone size: .
J gene: TRBJ2-3
CDR3 protein: CASSRLAGGDTQYF
CDR3 DNA: TGTGCCAGCAGTAGACTAGCGGGAGGAGATACGCAGTATTTT

D gene: TRBD1
V gene: TRBV30
clone size: .
J gene: TRBJ2-1
CDR3 protein: CAWSVLEGQGEFF
CDR3 DNA: TGTGCCTGGAGTGTACTAGAGGGACAGGGAGAGTTCTTC

D gene: .
V gene: TRBV6-6
clone size: .
J gene: TRBJ2-3
CDR3 protein: CATQEGPATDTQYF
CDR3 DNA: TGTGCCACCCAAGAGGGGCCGGCCACAGATACGCAGTATTTT

D gene: TRBD1
V gene: TRBV19
clone size: .
J gene: TRBJ2-4
CDR3 protein: CASSTGQAIAKNIQYF
CDR3 DNA: TGTGCCAGTAGTACGGGACAGGCTATAGCCAAAAACATTCAGTACTTC

D gene: TRBD1
V gene: TRBV30
clone size: few
J gene: TRBJ1-5
CDR3 protein: CAWSSQGSQPQHF
CDR3 DNA: TGTGCCTGGAGCTCACAGGGGAGTCAGCCCCAGCATTTT

D gene: .
V gene: TRBV11-2
clone size: .
J gene: TRBJ2-7
CDR3 protein: CASSAQREQYF
CDR3 DNA: TGTGCCAGCAGCGCGCAACGAGAGCAGTACTTC

D gene: TRBD2
V gene: TRBV5-6
clone size: .
J gene: TRBJ2-5
CDR3 protein: CASSLMASGDAQETQYF
CDR3 DNA: TGTGCCAGCAGCTTGATGGCCAGCGGGGATGCCCAAGAGACCCAGTACTTC

D gene: TRBD2
V gene: TRBV5-1
clone size: .
J gene: TRBJ2-7
CDR3 protein: CASSLEAGGPDEQYF
CDR3 DNA: TGCGCCAGCAGCTTGGAGGCGGGAGGGCCGGACGAGCAGTACTTC

D gene: TRBD1
V gene: TRBV27
clone size: .
J gene: TRBJ1-1
CDR3 protein: CASSRQGLNTEAFF
CDR3 DNA: TGTGCCAGCAGTAGACAGGGATTGAACACTGAAGCTTTCTTT

D gene: TRBD2
V gene: TRBV28
clone size: .
J gene: TRBJ2-1
CDR3 protein: CASSPIRAGSYNEQFF
CDR3 DNA: TGTGCCAGCAGTCCGATACGAGCGGGGAGCTACAATGAGCAGTTCTTC

D gene: .
V gene: TRBV6-5
clone size: .
J gene: TRBJ2-3
CDR3 protein: CASRPRGDSDTQYF
CDR3 DNA: TGTGCCAGCAGACCGCGGGGAGATTCAGATACGCAGTATTTT

D gene: TRBD1
V gene: TRBV30
clone size: few
J gene: TRBJ1-2
CDR3 protein: CAWSGTGASSFFF
CDR3 DNA: TGTGCCTGGTCCGGGACAGGGGCTTCCTCGTTCTTCTTC

D gene: TRBD1
V gene: TRBV5-1
clone size: once
J gene: TRBJ1-6
CDR3 protein: CASSAGQGKKDLALHF
CDR3 DNA: TGCGCCAGCAGCGCGGGACAGGGGAAGAAGGATTTAGCCCTCCACTTT

D gene: .
V gene: TRBV30
clone size: .
J gene: TRBJ2-2
CDR3 protein: CAWSVLLSPGELFF
CDR3 DNA: TGTGCCTGGAGTGTCCTACTAAGCCCCGGGGAGCTGTTTTTT

D gene: TRBD2
V gene: TRBV2
clone size: .
J gene: TRBJ2-7
CDR3 protein: CASRQLAGAGEQYF
CDR3 DNA: TGTGCCAGCAGGCAACTAGCGGGAGCGGGGGAGCAGTACTTC